This T cell receptor (beta chain) originates from a study of T cells in Graves' hyperthyroidism and ophthalmopathy. In this sample, this clonotype turned up many times. The source material, RNA transcripts, was used to amplify TCR beta CDR3 regions. Primed by the HTBI set, a first-round RT-PCR was run on the TCR CDR3. TCRdb itself ran the multiplex PCR reads through MiXCR, one entry per CDR3 protein. The sample holds about 290,000 distinct CDR3 sequences, roughly an eighth seen once. This CDR3 spans 13 amino acids. The V end lost 1 base, the J end lost 6 bases, and 10 bases lay between the germline ends. Germline CDR1 and CDR2: LNHNV and YYDKDF (reference sequence).

This chain joins TRBV15 and TRBJ2-7; D is unclear. The sequencing sample was made of blood. The sequence was collected from a woman in her thirties or forties with Graves' hyperthyroidism. This CDR3 reads CATSRVLAGEQYF. In DNA form, the CDR3 reads TGTGCCACCAGCAGAGTACTTGCCGGCGAGCAGTACTTC.